This entry is about one TCR beta chain. Time point defined: patch test 1, 2 weeks after DPC sensitization. Treatment noted: therapeutic diphenylcyclopropenone sensitization with weekly scalp DPC. Unfractionated whole blood was the source of the extracted total RNA. The data originate from a study of human T cells and chemical hapten exposure. Looking at the study overall: On about 2 cm by about 2 cm of upper inner arm skin, sensitization was performed with 2% DPC. DPC at 0.01% went onto the upper back in patch tests, read at 6 days.

Trimming cost V 6 bases and J 6 bases, with 15 bases left between them. From germline, CDR1 is DFQATT and CDR2 SNEGSKA (reference sequence). This CDR3 has 13 amino acids. Library construction involved attaching unique molecular identifiers to individual cDNA molecules, which allowed quantitative, reproducible TCR counting. TCRdb reprocessed the RACE reads via MiXCR and lists one record per CDR3 protein. The sample consists of 45,000 to 60,000 distinct CDR3 sequences, about 9.6% of them appearing once. This TCR came from a woman between 40 and 55 years old with alopecia areata. Some clones in this sample may be carry-over from other donors' samples. The genes are TRBV20-1 and TRBJ2-4, with D maybe TRBD2 (6 bases). This specimen was whole blood, taken in connection with sensitization to the hapten diphenylcyclopropenone (DPC). The CDR3 nucleotides read TGCAGTGCCTACACCGGGGGTTTAAACATTCAGTACTTC. Its protein is CSAYTGGLNIQYF.